The clone carrying this TCR beta chain was recorded a few times. The antigen remains unidentified. V shed 7 bases and J shed 2 bases, with 5 bases lying between them. The CDR3 covers 11 residues. CDR1 and CDR2 from the germline V gene are SNHLY and FYNNEI. This specimen belongs to a study of response to subunit inactivated influenza vaccine. Study outcomes and limitations: With each seasonal influenza vaccination, the authors suggested, few new T cells are recruited.

TCRdb analysed the RT-PCR reads with MiXCR anew, one entry per CDR3 protein. This sample has roughly 160,000 distinct CDR3 sequences, with around 9.9% found just once. This chain uses TRBV2 with TRBJ2-5; no definite D call. This sequence was found in a man aged 50-60 years who received an inactivated influenza vaccine. Specimen: non-naive T cells sorted from PBMCs, collected about 40 days after vaccination. The CDR3 loop is CASTYQETQYF. CDR3 nucleotide sequence: TGTGCCAGCACATATCAAGAGACCCAGTACTTC. The full variable domain, with the rest looked up from reference TRBV2 and TRBJ2-5, is EPEVTQTPSHQVTQMGQEVILRCVPISNHLYFYWYRQILGQKVEFLVSFYNNEISEKSEIFDDQFSVERPDGSNFTLKIRSTKLEDSAMYFCASTYQETQYFGPGTRLLVL.